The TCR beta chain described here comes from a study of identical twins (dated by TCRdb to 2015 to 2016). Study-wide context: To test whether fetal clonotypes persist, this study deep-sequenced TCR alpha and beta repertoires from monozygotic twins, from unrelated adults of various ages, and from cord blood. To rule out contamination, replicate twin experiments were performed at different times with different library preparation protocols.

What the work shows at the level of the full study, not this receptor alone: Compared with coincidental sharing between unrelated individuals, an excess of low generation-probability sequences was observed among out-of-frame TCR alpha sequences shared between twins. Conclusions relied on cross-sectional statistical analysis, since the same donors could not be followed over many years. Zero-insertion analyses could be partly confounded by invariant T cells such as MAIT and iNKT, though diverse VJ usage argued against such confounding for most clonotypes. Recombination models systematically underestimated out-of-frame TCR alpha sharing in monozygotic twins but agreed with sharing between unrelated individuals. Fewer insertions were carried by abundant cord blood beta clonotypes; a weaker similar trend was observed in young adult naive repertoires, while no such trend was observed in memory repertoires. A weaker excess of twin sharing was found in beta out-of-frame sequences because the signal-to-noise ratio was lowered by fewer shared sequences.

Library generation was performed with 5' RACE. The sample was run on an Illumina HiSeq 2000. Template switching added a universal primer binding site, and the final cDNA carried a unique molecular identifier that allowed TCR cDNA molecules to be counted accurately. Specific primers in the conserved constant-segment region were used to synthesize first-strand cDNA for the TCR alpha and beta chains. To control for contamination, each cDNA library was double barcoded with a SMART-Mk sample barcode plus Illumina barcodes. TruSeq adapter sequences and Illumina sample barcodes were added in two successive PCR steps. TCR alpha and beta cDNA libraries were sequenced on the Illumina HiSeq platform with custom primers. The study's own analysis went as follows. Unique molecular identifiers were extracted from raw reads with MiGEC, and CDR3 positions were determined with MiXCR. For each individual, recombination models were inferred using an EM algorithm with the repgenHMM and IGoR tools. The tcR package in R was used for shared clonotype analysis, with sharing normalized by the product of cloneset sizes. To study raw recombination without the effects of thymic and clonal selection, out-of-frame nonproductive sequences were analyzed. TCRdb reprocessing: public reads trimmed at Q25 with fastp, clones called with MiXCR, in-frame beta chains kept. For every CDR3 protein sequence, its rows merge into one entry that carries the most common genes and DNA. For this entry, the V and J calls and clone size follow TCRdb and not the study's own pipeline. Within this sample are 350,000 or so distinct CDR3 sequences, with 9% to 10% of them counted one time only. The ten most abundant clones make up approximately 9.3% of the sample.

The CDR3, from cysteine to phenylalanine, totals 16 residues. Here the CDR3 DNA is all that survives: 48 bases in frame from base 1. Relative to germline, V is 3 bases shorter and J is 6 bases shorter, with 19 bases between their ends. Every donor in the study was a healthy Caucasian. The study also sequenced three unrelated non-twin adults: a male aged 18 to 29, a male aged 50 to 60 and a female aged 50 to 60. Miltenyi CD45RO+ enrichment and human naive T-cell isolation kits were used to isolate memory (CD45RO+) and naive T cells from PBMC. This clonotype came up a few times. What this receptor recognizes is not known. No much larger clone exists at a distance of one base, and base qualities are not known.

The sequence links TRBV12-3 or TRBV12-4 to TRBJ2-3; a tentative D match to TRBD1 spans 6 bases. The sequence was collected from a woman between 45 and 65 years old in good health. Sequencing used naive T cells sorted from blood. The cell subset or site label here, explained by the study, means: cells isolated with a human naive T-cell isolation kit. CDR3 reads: CASSFGALLQGDTQYF. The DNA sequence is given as TGTGCCAGCAGTTTTGGAGCCTTACTCCAGGGGGATACGCAGTATTTT.